The rows below give T cell receptor beta chains drawn from one sample of a study of cytomegalovirus exposure and HLA in healthy donors. Sequencing was performed with immunoSEQ multiplex PCR; in TCRdb, only in-frame clones are kept and a portion is missing. The sample contains about 160,000 clones, 75% to 85% of which appear only once. Sequenced input: PBMCs. The receptors were sampled from a male donor in good health and CMV-seropositive. The CDR3 runs from the conserved cysteine through the conserved F or W. A D gene is named only where the DNA matches it firmly. Clone size is shown for a subset of rows, as once, few, many or a class of expanded clone.

v_gene	j_gene	d_gene	abundance	CDR3aa	CDR3nt
TRBV7-8	TRBJ1-1	-	once	CASSLGRGGSTEAFF	TGTGCCAGCAGCTTAGGGAGGGGCGGGAGCACTGAAGCTTTCTTT
TRBV7-6	TRBJ1-1	-	few	CASSAGVGTEAFF	TGTGCCAGCAGCGCAGGGGTTGGCACTGAAGCTTTCTTT
TRBV5-4	TRBJ2-5	TRBD2	-	CASSSGGGGAGETQYF	TGTGCCAGCAGCTCTGGGGGCGGGGGGGCAGGGGAGACCCAGTACTTC
TRBV6-6	TRBJ2-2	-	once	CASSRGASTGELFF	TGTGCCAGCAGTCGCGGGGCGTCCACCGGGGAGCTGTTTTTT
TRBV6-6	TRBJ2-4	TRBD1	few	CASSDRGLAKNIQYF	TGTGCCAGCAGCGACAGGGGTCTAGCCAAAAACATTCAGTACTTC
TRBV14	TRBJ1-5	-	few	CASSPTPNQPQHF	TGTGCCAGCAGCCCGACACCCAATCAGCCCCAGCATTTT
TRBV6-6	TRBJ1-6	-	few	CASSSRQDSPLHF	TGTGCCAGCAGTTCCCGACAGGATTCACCCCTCCACTTT
TRBV7-9	TRBJ2-7	TRBD2	-	CASSKTSGGTYEQYF	TGTGCCAGCAGCAAAACTAGCGGGGGGACCTACGAGCAGTACTTC
TRBV6-5	TRBJ1-5	TRBD1	once	CASRKTGGNQPQHF	TGTGCCAGCAGGAAGACAGGGGGCAATCAGCCCCAGCATTTT
TRBV5-5	TRBJ2-5	TRBD1	-	CASSFRQGTQILQYF	TGTGCCAGCAGCTTTCGACAGGGGACCCAAATATTACAGTACTTC
TRBV2	TRBJ1-1	TRBD1	-	CASRTPGQGNTEAFF	TGTGCCAGCAGGACCCCGGGACAGGGAAATACTGAAGCTTTCTTT
TRBV15	TRBJ2-7	TRBD2	-	CATSLRGAGVEQYF	TGTGCCACCAGTTTACGTGGAGCGGGGGTAGAGCAGTACTTC